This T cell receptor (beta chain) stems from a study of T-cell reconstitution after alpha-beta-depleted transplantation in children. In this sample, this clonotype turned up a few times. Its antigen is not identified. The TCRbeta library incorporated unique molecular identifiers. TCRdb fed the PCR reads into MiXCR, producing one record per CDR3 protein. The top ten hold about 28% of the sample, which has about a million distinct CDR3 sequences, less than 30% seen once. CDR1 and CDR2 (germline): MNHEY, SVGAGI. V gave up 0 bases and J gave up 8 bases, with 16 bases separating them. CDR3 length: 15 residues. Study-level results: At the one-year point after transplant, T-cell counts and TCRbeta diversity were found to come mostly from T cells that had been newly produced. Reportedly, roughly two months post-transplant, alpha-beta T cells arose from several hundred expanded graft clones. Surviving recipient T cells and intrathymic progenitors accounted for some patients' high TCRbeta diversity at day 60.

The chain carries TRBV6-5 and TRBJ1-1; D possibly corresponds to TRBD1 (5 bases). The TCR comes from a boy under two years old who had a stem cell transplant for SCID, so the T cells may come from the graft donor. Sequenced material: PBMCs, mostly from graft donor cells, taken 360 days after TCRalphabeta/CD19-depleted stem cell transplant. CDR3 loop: CASSYSGQGVGEAFF. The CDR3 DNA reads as TGTGCCAGCAGTTACTCGGGGCAGGGAGTAGGGGAAGCTTTCTTT.